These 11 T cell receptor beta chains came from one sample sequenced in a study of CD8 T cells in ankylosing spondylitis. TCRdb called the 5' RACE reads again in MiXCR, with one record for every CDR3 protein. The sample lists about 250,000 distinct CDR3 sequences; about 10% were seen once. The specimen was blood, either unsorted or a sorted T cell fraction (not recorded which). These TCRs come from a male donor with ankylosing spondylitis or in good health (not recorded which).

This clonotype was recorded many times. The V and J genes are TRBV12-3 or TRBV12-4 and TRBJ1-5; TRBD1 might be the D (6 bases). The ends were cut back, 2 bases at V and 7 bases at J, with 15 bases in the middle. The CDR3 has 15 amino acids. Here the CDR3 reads CASSLSSLGTQPQHF. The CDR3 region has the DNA TGTGCCAGCAGTTTATCTTCTCTGGGGACACAGCCCCAGCATTTT.

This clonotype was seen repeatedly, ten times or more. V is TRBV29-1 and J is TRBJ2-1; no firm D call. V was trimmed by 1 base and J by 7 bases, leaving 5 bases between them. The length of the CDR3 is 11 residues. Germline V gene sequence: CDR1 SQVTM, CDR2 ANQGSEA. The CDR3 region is CSVEGWNEQFF. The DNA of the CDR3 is TGCAGCGTTGAAGGGTGGAATGAGCAGTTCTTC.

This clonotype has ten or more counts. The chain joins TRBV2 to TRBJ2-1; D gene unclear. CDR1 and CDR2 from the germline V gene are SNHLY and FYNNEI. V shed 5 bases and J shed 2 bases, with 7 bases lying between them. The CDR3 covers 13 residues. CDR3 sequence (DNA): TGTGCCAGCAGTTTGAACGCCTACAATGAGCAGTTCTTC. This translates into CASSLNAYNEQFF.

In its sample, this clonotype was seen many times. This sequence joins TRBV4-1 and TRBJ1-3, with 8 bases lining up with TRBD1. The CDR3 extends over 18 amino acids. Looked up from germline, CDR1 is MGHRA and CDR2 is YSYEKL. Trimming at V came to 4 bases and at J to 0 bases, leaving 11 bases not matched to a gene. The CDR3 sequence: CASSPPGTGFHSGNTIYF. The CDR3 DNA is TGCGCCAGCAGCCCCCCAGGGACAGGATTTCACTCTGGAAACACCATATATTTT.

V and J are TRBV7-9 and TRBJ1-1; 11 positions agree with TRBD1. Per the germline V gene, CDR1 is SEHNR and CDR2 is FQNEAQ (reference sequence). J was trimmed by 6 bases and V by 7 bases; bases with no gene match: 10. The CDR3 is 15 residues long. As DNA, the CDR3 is TGTGCCAGCATGAGTACTGGGACAGGGGGTTCTGAAGCTTTCTTT. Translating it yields CASMSTGTGGSEAFF.

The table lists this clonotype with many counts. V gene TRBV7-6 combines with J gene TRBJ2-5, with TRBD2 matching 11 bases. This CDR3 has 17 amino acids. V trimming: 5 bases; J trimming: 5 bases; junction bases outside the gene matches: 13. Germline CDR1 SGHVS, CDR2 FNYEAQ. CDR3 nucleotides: TGTGCCAGCAGCCCCCCCGGGACTAGCGGAGGGGGGGAGACCCAGTACTTC. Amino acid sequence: CASSPPGTSGGGETQYF.

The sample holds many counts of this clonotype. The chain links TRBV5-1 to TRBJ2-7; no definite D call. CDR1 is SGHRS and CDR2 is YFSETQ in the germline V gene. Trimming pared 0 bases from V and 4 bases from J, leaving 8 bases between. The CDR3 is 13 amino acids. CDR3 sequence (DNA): TGCGCCAGCAGCTTGGACAGTCATTACGAGCAGTACTTC. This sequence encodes CASSLDSHYEQYF. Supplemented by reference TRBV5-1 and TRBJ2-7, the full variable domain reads KAGVTQTPRYLIKTRGQQVTLSCSPISGHRSVSWYQQTPGQGLQFLFEYFSETQRNKGNFPGRFSGRQFSNSRSEMNVSTLELGDSALYLCASSLDSHYEQYFGPGTRLTVT.

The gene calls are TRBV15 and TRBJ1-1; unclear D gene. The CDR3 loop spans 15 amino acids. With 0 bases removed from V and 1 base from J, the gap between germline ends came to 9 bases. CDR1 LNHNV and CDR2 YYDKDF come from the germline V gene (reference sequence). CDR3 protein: CATSRDRTRNTEAFF. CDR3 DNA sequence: TGTGCCACCAGCAGAGATAGGACGAGGAACACTGAAGCTTTCTTT.

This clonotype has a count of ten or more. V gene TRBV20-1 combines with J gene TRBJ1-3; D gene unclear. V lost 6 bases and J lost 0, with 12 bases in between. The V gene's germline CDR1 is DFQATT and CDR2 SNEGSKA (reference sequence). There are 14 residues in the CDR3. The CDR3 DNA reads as TGCAGTGCCTTACATGGGAACTCTGGAAACACCATATATTTT. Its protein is CSALHGNSGNTIYF.

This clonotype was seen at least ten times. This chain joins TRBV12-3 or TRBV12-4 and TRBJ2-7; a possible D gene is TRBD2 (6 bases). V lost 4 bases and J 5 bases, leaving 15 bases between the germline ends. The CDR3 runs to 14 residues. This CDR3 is CASSSGVEFHEQYF. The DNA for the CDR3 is TGTGCCAGCAGTTCGGGGGTGGAATTCCACGAGCAGTACTTC.

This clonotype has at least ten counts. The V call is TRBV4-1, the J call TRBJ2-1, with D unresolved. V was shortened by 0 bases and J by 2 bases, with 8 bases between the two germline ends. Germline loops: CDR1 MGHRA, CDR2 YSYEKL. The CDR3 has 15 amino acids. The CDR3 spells CASSQEGWTYNEQFF. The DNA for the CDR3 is TGCGCCAGCAGCCAAGAAGGGTGGACCTACAATGAGCAGTTCTTC.